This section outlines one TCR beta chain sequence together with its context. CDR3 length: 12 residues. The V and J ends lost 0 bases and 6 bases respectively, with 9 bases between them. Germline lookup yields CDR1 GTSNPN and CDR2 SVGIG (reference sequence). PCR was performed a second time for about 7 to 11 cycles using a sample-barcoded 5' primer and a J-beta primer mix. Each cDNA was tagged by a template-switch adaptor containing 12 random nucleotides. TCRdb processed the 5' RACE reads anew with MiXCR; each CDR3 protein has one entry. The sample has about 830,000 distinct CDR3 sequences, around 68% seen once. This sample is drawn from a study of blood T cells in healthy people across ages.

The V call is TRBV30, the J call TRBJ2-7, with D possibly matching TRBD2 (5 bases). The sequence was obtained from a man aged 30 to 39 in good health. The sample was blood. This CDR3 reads CAWSVLRGEQYF. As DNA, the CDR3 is TGTGCCTGGAGTGTACTCCGGGGCGAGCAGTACTTC.